The rows below give T cell receptor beta chains drawn from one sample of a study of cytomegalovirus exposure and HLA in healthy donors. Clones were read by immunoSEQ multiplex PCR, and TCRdb kept only the in-frame ones, dropping some. The profile covers 80,000 to 100,000 clones, with around 68% appearing a single time and 15% taken by the ten largest. Material: PBMCs. These receptors were taken from a woman in her 40s in good health and CMV-seropositive. CDR3s include the opening cysteine and the closing phenylalanine or tryptophan. The D gene is left open where the match is weak. The size entry is marked missing in some rows and otherwise reads once, few, many or a size class.

j_gene: TRBJ2-6
d_gene: NA
len: 15
v_gene: TRBV28
abundance: NA
CDR3aa: CASSSGNSGANVLTF
CDR3nt: TGTGCCAGCAGTTCCGGGAACTCTGGGGCCAACGTCCTGACTTTC

j_gene: TRBJ2-3
d_gene: NA
len: 14
v_gene: TRBV9
abundance: NA
CDR3aa: CASSTRLSTDTQYF
CDR3nt: TGTGCCAGCAGCACGCGACTAAGCACAGATACGCAGTATTTT

j_gene: TRBJ1-1
d_gene: TRBD1
len: 21
v_gene: TRBV28
abundance: few
CDR3aa: CASSSPLTSGTVGRWDTEAFF
CDR3nt: TGTGCCAGCAGTTCCCCCCTCACATCCGGGACAGTGGGGCGGTGGGACACTGAAGCTTTCTTT

j_gene: TRBJ2-7
d_gene: NA
len: 12
v_gene: TRBV4-2
abundance: few
CDR3aa: CASSLDRHEQYF
CDR3nt: TGTGCCAGCAGCCTTGACAGACACGAGCAGTACTTC

j_gene: TRBJ2-2
d_gene: TRBD1
len: 15
v_gene: TRBV28
abundance: NA
CDR3aa: CASSLLQGDTGELFF
CDR3nt: TGTGCCAGCAGTTTACTACAGGGGGACACCGGGGAGCTGTTTTTT

j_gene: TRBJ2-1
d_gene: TRBD2
len: 15
v_gene: TRBV19
abundance: NA
CDR3aa: CASSKTSGTYNEQFF
CDR3nt: TGTGCCAGTAGTAAGACTAGCGGGACCTACAATGAGCAGTTCTTC

j_gene: TRBJ1-2
d_gene: TRBD1
len: 14
v_gene: TRBV29-1
abundance: once
CDR3aa: CSVTDRDGGYGYTF
CDR3nt: TGCAGCGTGACAGACAGGGACGGCGGCTATGGCTACACCTTC

j_gene: TRBJ1-5
d_gene: NA
len: 13
v_gene: TRBV27
abundance: NA
CDR3aa: CASSLFRNQPQHF
CDR3nt: TGTGCCAGCAGTTTATTCCGTAATCAGCCCCAGCATTTT

j_gene: TRBJ2-1
d_gene: TRBD1
len: 14
v_gene: TRBV25-1
abundance: NA
CDR3aa: CASSRDRSYNEQFF
CDR3nt: TGTGCCAGCAGCCGGGACAGATCCTACAATGAGCAGTTCTTC

j_gene: TRBJ1-4
d_gene: NA
len: 14
v_gene: TRBV4-1
abundance: NA
CDR3aa: CASSQRQEREKLFF
CDR3nt: TGCGCCAGCAGCCAGCGACAGGAACGGGAAAAACTGTTTTTT

j_gene: TRBJ1-1
d_gene: NA
len: 13
v_gene: TRBV12-5
abundance: few
CDR3aa: CASGLELNTEAFF
CDR3nt: TGTGCTAGTGGTTTGGAGCTCAACACTGAAGCTTTCTTT

j_gene: TRBJ2-7
d_gene: NA
len: 14
v_gene: TRBV5-1
abundance: NA
CDR3aa: CASRSSFDAYEQYF
CDR3nt: TGCGCCAGCAGGTCTAGCTTCGACGCCTACGAGCAGTACTTC

j_gene: TRBJ2-7
d_gene: TRBD2
len: 13
v_gene: TRBV15
abundance: once
CDR3aa: CATARGRADEQYF
CDR3nt: TGTGCCACCGCTCGGGGGAGGGCCGACGAGCAGTACTTC

j_gene: TRBJ1-1
d_gene: NA
len: 16
v_gene: TRBV11-2
abundance: NA
CDR3aa: CASSLDGPGMNTEAFF
CDR3nt: TGTGCCAGCAGCTTAGATGGGCCGGGGATGAACACTGAAGCTTTCTTT

j_gene: TRBJ2-3
d_gene: NA
len: 17
v_gene: TRBV7-2
abundance: NA
CDR3aa: CASSPLPQGGHTDTQYF
CDR3nt: TGTGCCAGCAGCCCCCTCCCGCAGGGCGGTCACACAGATACGCAGTATTTT

j_gene: TRBJ2-3
d_gene: TRBD1
len: 16
v_gene: TRBV5-1
abundance: NA
CDR3aa: CASSLGGTGLTDTQYF
CDR3nt: TGCGCCAGCAGCTTGGGAGGGACAGGGCTCACAGATACGCAGTATTTT

j_gene: TRBJ2-5
d_gene: NA
len: 17
v_gene: TRBV7-2
abundance: NA
CDR3aa: CASSFRGGGPGQETQYF
CDR3nt: TGTGCCAGCAGCTTTAGGGGGGGTGGCCCCGGCCAAGAGACCCAGTACTTC

j_gene: TRBJ2-3
d_gene: TRBD2
len: 18
v_gene: TRBV5-1
abundance: NA
CDR3aa: CASSTNPGRGAPTDTQYF
CDR3nt: TGCGCCAGCAGCACTAACCCAGGGCGGGGGGCGCCCACAGATACGCAGTATTTT

j_gene: TRBJ2-7
d_gene: TRBD2
len: 15
v_gene: TRBV27
abundance: NA
CDR3aa: CASSYSPERGYEQYF
CDR3nt: TGTGCCAGCAGTTATTCCCCCGAGCGGGGCTACGAGCAGTACTTC

j_gene: TRBJ2-1
d_gene: TRBD2
len: 14
v_gene: TRBV5-4
abundance: NA
CDR3aa: CASSLAAGDHEQFF
CDR3nt: TGTGCCAGCAGCTTGGCCGCGGGGGACCATGAGCAGTTCTTC

j_gene: TRBJ2-1
d_gene: NA
len: 16
v_gene: TRBV5-1
abundance: NA
CDR3aa: CASSLDTGAAYNEQFF
CDR3nt: TGCGCCAGCAGCTTGGATACGGGAGCGGCCTACAATGAGCAGTTCTTC

j_gene: TRBJ2-3
d_gene: TRBD1
len: 14
v_gene: TRBV5-4
abundance: few
CDR3aa: CASSRDRGTDTQYF
CDR3nt: TGTGCCAGCAGTCGGGACAGGGGCACAGATACGCAGTATTTT

j_gene: TRBJ2-1
d_gene: TRBD1
len: 14
v_gene: TRBV6-5
abundance: once
CDR3aa: CASSPQGSYNEQFF
CDR3nt: TGTGCCAGCAGTCCACAGGGGTCCTACAATGAGCAGTTCTTC

j_gene: TRBJ2-1
d_gene: TRBD2
len: 14
v_gene: TRBV2
abundance: NA
CDR3aa: CASSVFRRENEQFF
CDR3nt: TGTGCCAGCAGTGTATTCAGGCGGGAGAATGAGCAGTTCTTC

j_gene: TRBJ1-2
d_gene: TRBD1
len: 16
v_gene: TRBV27
abundance: few
CDR3aa: CASSSRSRGPNYGYTF
CDR3nt: TGTGCCAGCAGTTCCCGATCTAGGGGGCCAAACTATGGCTACACCTTC

j_gene: TRBJ2-3
d_gene: TRBD1
len: 13
v_gene: TRBV6-5
abundance: NA
CDR3aa: CASRTGETDTQYF
CDR3nt: TGTGCCAGCCGGACAGGGGAGACAGATACGCAGTATTTT

j_gene: TRBJ2-5
d_gene: TRBD1
len: 14
v_gene: TRBV30
abundance: NA
CDR3aa: CAWSPGTGYETQYF
CDR3nt: TGTGCCTGGAGTCCCGGGACAGGGTATGAGACCCAGTACTTC

j_gene: TRBJ2-3
d_gene: NA
len: 13
v_gene: TRBV7-2
abundance: NA
CDR3aa: CASSFPGADTQYF
CDR3nt: TGTGCCAGCAGCTTCCCAGGGGCAGATACGCAGTATTTT

j_gene: TRBJ1-2
d_gene: NA
len: 16
v_gene: TRBV9
abundance: few
CDR3aa: CASSVKRRQPSYGYTF
CDR3nt: TGTGCCAGCAGCGTAAAAAGGAGACAGCCATCTTATGGCTACACCTTC

j_gene: TRBJ2-1
d_gene: TRBD2
len: 17
v_gene: TRBV15
abundance: NA
CDR3aa: CATSREGLALLVNEQFF
CDR3nt: TGTGCCACCAGCAGAGAGGGACTAGCGCTTTTGGTTAATGAGCAGTTCTTC

j_gene: TRBJ2-5
d_gene: TRBD1
len: 16
v_gene: TRBV5-1
abundance: NA
CDR3aa: CASSLGDREWEETQYF
CDR3nt: TGCGCCAGCAGCTTGGGGGACAGGGAGTGGGAAGAGACCCAGTACTTC

j_gene: TRBJ2-1
d_gene: TRBD1
len: 14
v_gene: TRBV19
abundance: NA
CDR3aa: CASTDRDKWNEQFF
CDR3nt: TGTGCCAGTACGGACAGGGACAAATGGAATGAGCAGTTCTTC

j_gene: TRBJ2-2
d_gene: TRBD2
len: 16
v_gene: TRBV7-9
abundance: few
CDR3aa: CASSLRTSGYTGELFF
CDR3nt: TGTGCCAGCAGCTTAAGGACTAGCGGTTACACCGGGGAGCTGTTTTTT

j_gene: TRBJ2-1
d_gene: TRBD2
len: 15
v_gene: TRBV7-2
abundance: few
CDR3aa: CASSHSGSVQDEQFF
CDR3nt: TGTGCCAGCAGCCATAGCGGGAGTGTTCAGGATGAGCAGTTCTTC

j_gene: TRBJ1-5
d_gene: TRBD1
len: 14
v_gene: TRBV7-9
abundance: NA
CDR3aa: CASSPGQGDQPQHF
CDR3nt: TGTGCCAGCAGCCCGGGACAGGGTGATCAGCCCCAGCATTTT

j_gene: TRBJ1-2
d_gene: TRBD1
len: 17
v_gene: TRBV2
abundance: NA
CDR3aa: CASSYLRDRGGNYGYTF
CDR3nt: TGTGCCAGCAGTTACCTCCGGGACAGGGGGGGTAACTATGGCTACACCTTC

j_gene: TRBJ1-1
d_gene: NA
len: 15
v_gene: TRBV5-1
abundance: NA
CDR3aa: CASSLTPVSEAEAFF
CDR3nt: TGCGCCAGCAGCTTGACTCCAGTCTCAGAGGCTGAAGCTTTCTTT